A single sample gave rise to the 14 T cell receptor beta chains below, sequenced in a study of T-cell reconstitution after alpha-beta-depleted transplantation in children. Preparation of the TCRbeta library used unique molecular identifiers. From the PCR reads, TCRdb called clonotypes with MiXCR, one entry per CDR3 protein. The sample lists fewer than 200,000 distinct CDR3 sequences; about 6.4% were seen once. The sample here was PBMCs from the stem cell graft donor, taken from the stem cell graft. These receptors were obtained from a human donor who donated a stem cell graft to a child with Wiskott-Aldrich syndrome.

This clonotype was detected ten times or more. V and J are TRBV6-5 and TRBJ1-2; no reliable D call. CDR1 is MNHEY and CDR2 is SVGAGI in the germline V gene. The CDR3 has 14 residues. V was clipped by 6 bases and J by 8 bases, with 19 bases between them. CDR3 sequence reads: CASSSLSEPDGYTF. CDR3 bases: TGTGCCAGCAGCTCATTATCGGAGCCGGACGGCTACACCTTC.

This clonotype was seen at least ten times. V gene TRBV30 combines with J gene TRBJ2-3; the D gene is possibly TRBD2 (5 bases). The germline V gene encodes CDR1 GTSNPN and CDR2 SVGIG (reference sequence). The germline V and J ends were trimmed by 3 bases and 2 bases, with 15 bases remaining between them. The CDR3 has 15 residues. CDR3 DNA: TGTGCCTGGAGGAAGAGCGGAGCCACCACAGATACGCAGTATTTT. Translating gives CAWRKSGATTDTQYF.

The sample holds many counts of this clonotype. This rearrangement joins TRBV28 to TRBJ2-3, with a weak D call TRBD1 (5 bases). V shed 5 bases and J shed 6 bases, with 18 bases lying between them. Per the germline V gene, CDR1 is MDHEN and CDR2 is SYDVKM. The CDR3 consists of 15 residues. The CDR3 DNA sequence: TGTGCCAGCAGTCCCACGGGCAGGGCATTCGATACGCAGTATTTT. Amino acids: CASSPTGRAFDTQYF.

This clonotype was seen at least ten times. The rearrangement joins TRBV28 to TRBJ2-7, with D perhaps matching TRBD1 or TRBD2 (6 bases each). The V gene's germline CDR1 is MDHEN and CDR2 SYDVKM. The CDR3 contains 15 residues. V lost 3 bases to trimming and J lost 3 bases, with 15 bases between them. CDR3 in DNA: TGTGCCAGCAGTTTCTCGGAGGGGGGATACTACGAGCAGTACTTC. Its translation: CASSFSEGGYYEQYF.

This clonotype has more than one count but fewer than ten. The V and J genes are TRBV7-9 and TRBJ2-5; D ambiguous. The germline V gene has CDR1 SEHNR and CDR2 FQNEAQ (reference sequence). The CDR3 loop spans 16 amino acids. V gave up 2 bases and J gave up 5 bases, with 18 bases separating them. The CDR3 coding sequence is TGTGCCAGCAGCTTAAGGGCCCTAGATTACCTGGAGACCCAGTACTTC. As protein: CASSLRALDYLETQYF.

The chain has TRBV5-1 and TRBJ2-1, with D tentatively TRBD1 (6 bases). The CDR3 length is 17 residues. Germline assignment: CDR1 SGHRS and CDR2 YFSETQ. V was shortened by 2 bases and J by 6 bases, with 21 bases between the two germline ends. This CDR3 reads CASSFRLVGDTGNEQFF. The CDR3 coding sequence is TGCGCCAGCAGCTTCCGACTCGTAGGGGACACGGGCAATGAGCAGTTCTTC.

There are a few counts of this clonotype. Compared with germline, one end of the junction differs, possibly owing to a read error. V and J are TRBV20-1 and TRBJ2-1, with TRBD2 matching over 10 bases. Germline values: CDR1 DFQATT, CDR2 SNEGSKA (reference sequence). The CDR3 extends over 17 amino acids. CDR3 protein: CCARDPTSGATYNEQFF. The CDR3 DNA follows: TGCTGTGCTAGAGATCCTACTAGCGGGGCAACCTACAATGAGCAGTTCTTC.

This clonotype has only a few counts. This chain links TRBV5-1 with TRBJ2-5; 7 positions agree with TRBD2. This CDR3 has 14 residues. Germline CDR1 is SGHRS and CDR2 is YFSETQ. V was clipped by 0 bases and J by 4 bases; unmatched bases: 3. The CDR3 DNA follows: TGCGCCAGCAGCTTGGTAGGCGGGGGAGAGACCCAGTACTTC. Translation gives CASSLVGGGETQYF.

This clonotype has ten or more counts. The J gene is TRBJ1-2, the V gene TRBV6-5; 8 bases agree with TRBD1. This CDR3 spans 17 amino acids. Germline lookup yields CDR1 MNHEY and CDR2 SVGAGI. V was clipped by 7 bases and J by 3 bases; unmatched bases: 16. CDR3 loop: CASTYNRGQADDYGYTF. The CDR3 DNA reads as TGTGCCAGCACCTATAATAGGGGACAGGCAGATGACTATGGCTACACCTTC.

The chain carries TRBV30 and TRBJ1-2; the match to TRBD1 covers 7 bases. Per the germline V gene, CDR1 is GTSNPN and CDR2 is SVGIG (reference sequence). V trimming: 5 bases; J trimming: 7 bases; junction bases outside the gene matches: 13. The CDR3 spans 14 residues. CDR3: CAWATGAKSGGYTF. The CDR3 nucleotides read TGTGCCTGGGCTACAGGGGCCAAGAGTGGTGGCTACACCTTC. Full variable domain (remainder filled in from reference TRBV30 and TRBJ1-2): SQTIHQWPATLVQPVGSPLSLECTVEGTSNPNLYWYRQAAGRGLQLLFYSVGIGQISSEVPQNLSASRPQDRQFILSSKKLLLSDSGFYLCAWATGAKSGGYTFGSGTRLTVV.

This clonotype came up many times. J is TRBJ2-7 and V is TRBV18; 11 positions match TRBD2. The CDR3 spans 14 residues. Trimming took 8 bases from V and 3 from J; bases not matched to a gene: 6. Germline V CDR1 and CDR2: KGHSH, LQKENI. CDR3 in DNA: TGTGCCAGCAGCCCCGGGACTAGCGGCTACGAGCAGTACTTC. Amino acids: CASSPGTSGYEQYF.

This clonotype has ten or more counts. V gene TRBV6-6 combines with J gene TRBJ1-1, with 7 bases fitting TRBD1. The CDR3 is 13 residues long. Germline values: CDR1 MNHNY, CDR2 SVGAGI (reference sequence). Trimming at V came to 5 bases and at J to 4 bases, leaving 4 bases not matched to a gene. CDR3 DNA: TGTGCCAGCAGTATACAGGGGACCACTGAAGCTTTCTTT. The encoded protein is CASSIQGTTEAFF.

This clonotype was seen at least ten times. The rearrangement links TRBV27 to TRBJ2-1; D uncertain. CDR1 is MNHEY, CDR2 SMNVEV, per germline (reference sequence). The CDR3 covers 14 residues. V lost 6 bases, J lost 9 bases, and 18 bases lay in between. This chain's CDR3 is CASRIGPHQSEQFF. The CDR3 DNA reads TGTGCCAGCAGAATCGGGCCGCACCAGAGTGAGCAGTTCTTC.

At least ten counts were recorded for this clonotype. V gene TRBV2 combines with J gene TRBJ2-1; D is unresolved. Trimming took off 4 bases at V and 6 bases at J, with 7 bases between the two ends. CDR1 and CDR2 from the germline V gene are SNHLY and FYNNEI. The CDR3 runs 12 residues. The CDR3 DNA follows: TGTGCCAGCAGTGGTAGGGCCAATGAGCAGTTCTTC. It yields the protein CASSGRANEQFF.